This record covers a single TCR beta chain. The target antigen is unknown. The data are from a study of cytomegalovirus exposure and HLA in healthy donors. Study findings and constraints: The Asian-associated ancestry cluster reportedly had fewer N-insertions than the approximately 690-donor mean in a later analysis. There were several of the most significant clusters that appeared linked to common viral pathogens in a later analysis. Presence/absence analyses rested on an assumption that sequencing depth was roughly uniform across donors.

PCR involved 60 Vbeta and 13 Jbeta primers. Clones were read by immunoSEQ multiplex PCR, and TCRdb kept only the in-frame ones, dropping some. Among around 140,000 clones listed, around 72% were seen once. CDR3 size: 14 residues. Deletions cut 5 bases from V and 6 bases from J, with 16 bases between. Germline values: CDR1 MNHEY, CDR2 SMNVEV (reference sequence). The chain is built from TRBV27 and TRBJ1-2; D is perhaps TRBD1 (6 bases). Material: PBMCs. The receptor comes from a middle-aged man in good health and CMV-seropositive. CDR3 protein: CASSLSTGWDGYTF. The CDR3 DNA sequence: TGTGCCAGCAGTCTTAGTACAGGGTGGGATGGCTACACCTTC.